These 13 T cell receptor beta chains share one sample of origin, sequenced in a study of a mutant IDH1 vaccine in newly diagnosed glioma. The time point is: week 5, during vaccination. Vaccinated patients received 300 ug of mutant IDH1 20-mer peptide per dose, with topical imiquimod. No cognate antigen is known for these TCRs. Method: immunoSEQ multiplex PCR; TCRdb's copy keeps in-frame clones and lacks some. The sample consists of over 55,000 clones, approximately 90% of them appearing once. Sequenced here: PBMCs, sampled from a glioma patient whose treatment included an IDH1 peptide vaccine. Every receptor here comes from a woman aged 40 to 49 with glioma.

The chain recombines TRBV6-1 with TRBJ2-7; D assignment may be TRBD1 or TRBD2 (5 bases each). Trimming shortened V by 1 base and J by 3 bases, and 16 bases separated the two germline ends. CDR3 length: 16 amino acids. Germline V gene lookup returns CDR1 MNHNS and CDR2 SASEGT. CDR3 region: CASSEGGWDGDYEQYF. Here the CDR3 DNA reads TGTGCCAGCAGTGAAGGGGGCTGGGACGGTGACTACGAGCAGTACTTC.

This chain links TRBV5-1 with TRBJ2-7, with 10 positions matching TRBD1. CDR3 length: 13 amino acids. Germline CDR1 and CDR2: SGHRS and YFSETQ. V lost 5 bases and J lost 6; bases outside the gene matches: 5. CDR3: CASRRDRGGEQYF. The DNA of the CDR3 is TGCGCCAGCAGACGGGACAGGGGCGGCGAGCAGTACTTC. The whole variable domain, filled in from reference TRBV5-1 and TRBJ2-7, reads KAGVTQTPRYLIKTRGQQVTLSCSPISGHRSVSWYQQTPGQGLQFLFEYFSETQRNKGNFPGRFSGRQFSNSRSEMNVSTLELGDSALYLCASRRDRGGEQYFGPGTRLTVT.

V usage is TRBV5-8 and J usage is TRBJ2-7, with D perhaps matching TRBD1 (7 bases). Germline V gives CDR1 SGHTS, CDR2 YDEGEE. The V and J ends lost 2 bases and 4 bases respectively, with 13 bases between them. CDR3 length: 14 amino acids. The CDR3 DNA reads TGTGCCAGCAGCTTATTGGAGGGGGCTTACGAGCAGTACTTC. Protein product: CASSLLEGAYEQYF.

The chain carries TRBV6-5 and TRBJ1-6; tentative D call: TRBD1 (6 bases). The length of the CDR3 is 13 residues. Germline lookup yields CDR1 MNHEY and CDR2 SVGAGI. The germline V and J ends were trimmed by 2 bases and 10 bases, with 9 bases remaining between them. This CDR3 is CASSYDRSSPLHF. The CDR3 bases are TGTGCCAGCAGTTACGACAGGAGCTCACCCCTCCACTTT.

This sequence joins TRBV30 and TRBJ1-3; weak D call: TRBD1 (5 bases). Per the germline V gene, CDR1 is GTSNPN and CDR2 is SVGIG (reference sequence). V gave up 5 bases and J gave up 0 bases, with 8 bases separating them. The CDR3 sequence is 13 residues long. This chain's CDR3 is CAWDSYSGNTIYF. DNA for the CDR3: TGTGCCTGGGACAGCTACTCTGGAAACACCATATATTTT.

The chain has TRBV30 and TRBJ2-5; 9 bases line up with TRBD2. The CDR3 consists of 15 residues. Germline CDR1 and CDR2: GTSNPN and SVGIG (reference sequence). With 3 bases clipped from V and 7 bases from J, the junction kept 12 bases outside the gene matches. The DNA for the CDR3 is TGTGCCTGGAGCGCCGTGGCGGGGGGGTTACCGACCCAGTACTTC. This sequence encodes CAWSAVAGGLPTQYF.

The J gene is TRBJ2-6, the V gene TRBV15, with D unresolved. Deletions cut 5 bases from V and 2 bases from J, with 13 bases between. CDR1 is LNHNV and CDR2 is YYDKDF in the germline V gene (reference sequence). The CDR3 sequence is 16 residues long. For the CDR3, the DNA is TGTGCCACCAGCGGCGCCGGTCGACCTGGGGCCAACGTCCTGACTTTC. This codes for CATSGAGRPGANVLTF.

This chain links TRBV28 with TRBJ1-3; 11 positions match TRBD1. This CDR3 is 16 amino acids long. V dropped 6 bases and J dropped 4; count of bases not matched to a gene: 8. The germline CDR1 and CDR2 sequences are MDHEN and SYDVKM. The CDR3 reads CASRTGTGGTGNTIYF. DNA of the CDR3: TGTGCCAGCAGGACCGGGACAGGGGGGACCGGAAACACCATATATTTT.

This clone was found once. The chain links TRBV2 to TRBJ1-4, with D hard to call. CDR3 length: 16 residues. V lost 1 base to trimming and J lost 0 bases, with 9 bases between them. Per the germline V gene, CDR1 is SNHLY and CDR2 is FYNNEI. CDR3 residues: CASSEGRFATNEKLFF. The CDR3 DNA reads as TGTGCCAGCAGTGAAGGGCGATTTGCAACTAATGAAAAACTGTTTTTT.

V is TRBV7-9 and J is TRBJ2-5; TRBD2 agrees at 7 bases. The CDR3 sequence is 16 residues long. CDR1 and CDR2 (germline): SEHNR, FQNEAQ (reference sequence). With 0 bases clipped from V and 5 bases from J, the junction kept 9 bases outside the gene matches. Written as DNA, the CDR3 is TGTGCCAGCAGCTTAGCGCGTTCTAGCGGTCTGGAGACCCAGTACTTC. Its protein product is CASSLARSSGLETQYF.

The rearrangement links TRBV10-2 to TRBJ2-1; 9 bases are shared with TRBD2. The V gene's germline CDR1 is WSHSY and CDR2 SAAADI. CDR3 length: 15 residues. V lost 6 bases to trimming and J lost 5 bases; unmatched junction nucleotides: 8. Written as DNA, the CDR3 is TGCGCCAGCAGGATAGCGGGGGCAGCCCACAATGAGCAGTTCTTC. It codes for CASRIAGAAHNEQFF.

This chain's CDR3 is CSAKGRYEAFF. CDR3 bases: TGCAGTGCTAAGGGTCGGTATGAAGCTTTCTTT. The chain employs TRBV20-1 and TRBJ1-1; D uncertain. V was cut by 4 bases and J by 7 bases, with 10 bases left in between. CDR3 size: 11 residues. Germline V gives CDR1 DFQATT, CDR2 SNEGSKA (reference sequence).

This chain links TRBV4-1 with TRBJ1-2, with 8 nucleotides matching TRBD1. The CDR3 contains 15 residues. Germline CDR1 MGHRA, CDR2 YSYEKL. Trimming removed 1 base from V and 2 bases from J; junction bases left unmatched: 3. CDR3 coding DNA: TGCGCCAGCAGCCAAGTCCCAGGGGGCAACTATGGCTACACCTTC. It is translated as CASSQVPGGNYGYTF.